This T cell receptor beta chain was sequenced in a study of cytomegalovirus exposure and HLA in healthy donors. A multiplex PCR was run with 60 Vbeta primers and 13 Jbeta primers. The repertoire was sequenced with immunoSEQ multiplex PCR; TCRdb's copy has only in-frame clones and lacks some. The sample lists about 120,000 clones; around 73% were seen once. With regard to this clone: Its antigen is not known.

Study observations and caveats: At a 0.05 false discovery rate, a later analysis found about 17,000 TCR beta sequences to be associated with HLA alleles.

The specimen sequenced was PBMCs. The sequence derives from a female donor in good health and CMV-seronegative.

The CDR3 DNA is TGTGCCAGCACCAAACAGGGGGCTAATGAAAAACTGTTTTTT. Translating it yields CASTKQGANEKLFF. This chain connects TRBV28 to TRBJ1-4; 8 positions agree with TRBD1. Germline values: CDR1 MDHEN, CDR2 SYDVKM. There are 14 residues in the CDR3. V was pared by 7 bases and J by 3 bases, with 4 bases of the junction left unmatched.